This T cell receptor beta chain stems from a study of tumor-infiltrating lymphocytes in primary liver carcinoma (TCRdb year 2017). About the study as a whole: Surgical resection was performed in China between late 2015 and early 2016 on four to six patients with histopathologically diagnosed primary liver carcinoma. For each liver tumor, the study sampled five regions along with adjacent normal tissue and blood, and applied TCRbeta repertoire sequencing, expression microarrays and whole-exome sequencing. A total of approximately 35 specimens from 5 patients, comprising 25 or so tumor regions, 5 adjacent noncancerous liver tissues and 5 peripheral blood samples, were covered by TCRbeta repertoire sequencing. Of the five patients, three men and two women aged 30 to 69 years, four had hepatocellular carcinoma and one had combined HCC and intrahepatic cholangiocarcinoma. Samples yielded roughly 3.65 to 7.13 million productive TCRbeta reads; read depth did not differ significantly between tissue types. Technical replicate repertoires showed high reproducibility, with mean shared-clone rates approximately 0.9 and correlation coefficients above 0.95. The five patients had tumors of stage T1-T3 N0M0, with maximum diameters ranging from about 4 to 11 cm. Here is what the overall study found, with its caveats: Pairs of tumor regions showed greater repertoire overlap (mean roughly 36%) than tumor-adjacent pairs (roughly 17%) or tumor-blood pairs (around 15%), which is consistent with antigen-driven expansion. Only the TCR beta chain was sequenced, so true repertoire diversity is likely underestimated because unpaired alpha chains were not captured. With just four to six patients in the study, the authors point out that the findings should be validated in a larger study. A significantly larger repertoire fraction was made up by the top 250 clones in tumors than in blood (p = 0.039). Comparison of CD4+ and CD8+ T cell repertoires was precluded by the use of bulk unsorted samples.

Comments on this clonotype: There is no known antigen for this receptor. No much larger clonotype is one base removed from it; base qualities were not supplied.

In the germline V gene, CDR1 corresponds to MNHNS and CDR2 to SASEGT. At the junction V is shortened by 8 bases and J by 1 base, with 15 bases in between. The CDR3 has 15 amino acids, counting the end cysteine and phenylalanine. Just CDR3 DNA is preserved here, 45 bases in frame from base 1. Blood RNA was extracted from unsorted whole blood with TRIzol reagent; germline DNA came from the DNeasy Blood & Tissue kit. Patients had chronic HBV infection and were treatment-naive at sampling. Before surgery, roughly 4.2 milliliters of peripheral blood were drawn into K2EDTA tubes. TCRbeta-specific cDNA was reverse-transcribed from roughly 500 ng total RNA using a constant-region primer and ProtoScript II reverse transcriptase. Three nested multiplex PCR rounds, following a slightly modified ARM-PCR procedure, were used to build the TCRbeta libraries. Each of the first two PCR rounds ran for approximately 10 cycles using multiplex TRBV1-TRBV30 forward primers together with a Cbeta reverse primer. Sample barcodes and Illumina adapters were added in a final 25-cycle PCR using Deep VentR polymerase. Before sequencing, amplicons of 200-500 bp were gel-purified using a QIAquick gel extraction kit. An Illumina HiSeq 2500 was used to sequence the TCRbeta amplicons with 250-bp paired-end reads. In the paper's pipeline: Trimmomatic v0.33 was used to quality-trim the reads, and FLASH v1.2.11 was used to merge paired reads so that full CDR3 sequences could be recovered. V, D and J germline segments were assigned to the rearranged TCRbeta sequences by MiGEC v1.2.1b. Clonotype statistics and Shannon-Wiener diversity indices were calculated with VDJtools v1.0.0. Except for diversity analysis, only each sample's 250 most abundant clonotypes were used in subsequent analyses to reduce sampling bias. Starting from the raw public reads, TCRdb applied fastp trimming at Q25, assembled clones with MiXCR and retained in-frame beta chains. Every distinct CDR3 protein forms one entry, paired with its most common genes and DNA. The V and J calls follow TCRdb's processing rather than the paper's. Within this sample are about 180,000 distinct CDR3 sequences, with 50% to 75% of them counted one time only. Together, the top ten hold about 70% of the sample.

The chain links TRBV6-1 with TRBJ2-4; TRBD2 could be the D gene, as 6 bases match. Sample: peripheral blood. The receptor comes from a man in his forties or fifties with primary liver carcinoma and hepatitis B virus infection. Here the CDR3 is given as CASLGAAGAKNIQYF. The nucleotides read TGTGCCAGCCTTGGGGCCGCGGGGGCCAAAAACATTCAGTACTTC.